A selection of T cell receptor beta chains follows, all from one sample in a study of Ad26.COV2.S vaccination and SARS-CoV-2 variants. Using immunoSEQ multiplex PCR, the repertoire was profiled, and TCRdb retains in-frame clones only, with some absent. The data contain over 400,000 clones, roughly 87% of them singletons. The source was peripheral blood, collected in a trial of Ad26.COV2.S vaccine versus placebo. These receptors originate from a person between 18 and 60 years old who received the Ad26.COV2.S COVID-19 vaccine or a placebo. Both conserved end residues are part of each CDR3. Each record gives: clone size, CDR3 length, D gene, J gene, V gene, CDR3 protein, CDR3 DNA. A D gene is named only where the DNA matches it firmly. Clone size appears in some rows only: once, few, many, or a class for an expanded clone.

once 17 TRBD2 TRBJ2-7 TRBV7-8 CASSSYRTSGATYEQYF TGTGCCAGCAGCTCCTATCGGACTAGCGGAGCAACCTACGAGCAGTACTTC
. 17 TRBD2 TRBJ2-7 TRBV7-2 CASSPSQASGLPYEQYF TGTGCCAGCAGCCCAAGTCAGGCTAGCGGACTCCCCTACGAGCAGTACTTC
. 18 . TRBJ2-1 TRBV11-2 CASSLDGPGTPQLWEQFF TGTGCCAGCAGCTTAGATGGGCCCGGGACCCCTCAGCTCTGGGAGCAGTTCTTC
. 15 . TRBJ2-2 TRBV4-1 CASSLGYSNTGELFF TGCGCCAGCAGCCTCGGCTACTCGAACACCGGGGAGCTGTTTTTT
. 14 . TRBJ2-1 TRBV28 CASSLWNSGNEQFF TGTGCCAGCAGTTTATGGAACAGCGGGAATGAGCAGTTCTTC
. 14 . TRBJ2-7 TRBV5-6 CASSLGQAVGEQYF TGTGCCAGCAGCTTGGGACAGGCTGTCGGCGAGCAGTACTTC
. 16 . TRBJ1-5 TRBV27 CASGPPGRVQGQPQHF TGTGCCAGCGGCCCCCCCGGGAGGGTACAAGGTCAGCCCCAGCATTTT
once 15 . TRBJ1-3 TRBV2 CASSEGPLSGNTIYF TGTGCCAGCAGTGAAGGGCCTCTCTCTGGAAACACCATATATTTT
. 14 . TRBJ1-1 TRBV4-2 CASSQDKDGTEAFF TGTGCCAGCAGCCAAGATAAGGACGGGACAGAAGCTTTCTTT
. 13 TRBD1 TRBJ2-7 TRBV19 CASSRQGTYEQYF TGTGCCAGTAGTAGACAGGGAACCTACGAGCAGTACTTC
. 15 TRBD1 TRBJ2-1 TRBV4-3 CASSPGDRGLNEQFF TGCGCCAGCAGCCCGGGGGACAGGGGGCTCAATGAGCAGTTCTTC
. 17 TRBD1 TRBJ1-6 TRBV7-9 CASSLWTGSSYNSPLHF TGTGCCAGCAGCCTGTGGACAGGGAGCTCCTATAATTCACCCCTCCACTTT
. 14 . TRBJ2-7 TRBV30 CAWSVIRGSYEQYF TGTGCCTGGAGTGTAATCCGGGGGTCGTACGAGCAGTACTTC
. 15 . TRBJ1-2 TRBV7-2 CASSLMLGAAYGYTF TGTGCCAGCAGTCTCATGTTGGGGGCCGCCTATGGCTACACCTTC
. 13 . TRBJ1-2 TRBV6-1 CASSYVGFYGYTF TGTGCCAGCAGTTATGTGGGTTTCTATGGCTACACCTTC
once 13 . TRBJ1-1 TRBV29-1 CSVVLGRYTEAFF TGCAGCGTTGTTTTGGGCAGATACACTGAAGCTTTCTTT
. 14 TRBD2 TRBJ2-1 TRBV9 CASSVGLAGDEQFF TGTGCCAGCAGCGTCGGACTAGCTGGGGATGAGCAGTTCTTC
. 16 . TRBJ2-6 TRBV27 CASSLLAETGANVLTF TGTGCCAGCAGTTTATTGGCGGAGACTGGGGCCAACGTCCTGACTTTC
. 16 TRBD2 TRBJ2-3 TRBV24-1 CATSEPGGPSTDTQYF TGTGCCACCAGTGAGCCGGGGGGTCCTAGCACAGATACGCAGTATTTT
. 13 . TRBJ1-5 TRBV24-1 CATSDLRGQPQHF TGTGCCACCAGTGATTTGAGGGGCCAGCCCCAGCATTTT
. 15 TRBD2 TRBJ2-3 TRBV10-3 CAISVTSGSTDTQYF TGTGCCATCAGTGTTACTAGCGGGAGCACAGATACGCAGTATTTT
. 15 TRBD1 TRBJ2-5 TRBV15 CATSYSGQGVETQYF TGTGCCACCAGCTATTCGGGACAGGGGGTCGAGACCCAGTACTTC